The 28 T cell receptor beta chains presented below share a single source sample, sequenced in a study of blood T cell repertoires in COVID-19 (dated by TCRdb to between 2020 and 2021). The method behind the library was the immunoSEQ multiplex PCR assay. Here the immuneACCESS table is served through TCRdb, limited to in-frame sequences with V and J called. Missing clones are a known gap in these copies; in checked studies unresolved V genes cover under half, and the rest lacks a known reason. This sample lists tens of thousands of clones; roughly 86% were detected once. The top ten constitute 16% of the sample. Sequences were obtained from peripheral blood. The receptors derive from a man in his forties or fifties with COVID-19, enrolled during active disease.

The V and J genes are TRBV19 and TRBJ1-5; TRBD1 might be the D (6 bases). Germline V lookup: CDR1 LNHDA, CDR2 SQIVND (reference sequence). The CDR3 runs to 17 residues. Trimming took off 3 bases at V and 0 bases at J, with 15 bases between the two ends. DNA of the CDR3: TGTGCCAGTAGTATGGGCCAGGGGTTACGTAGCAATCAGCCCCAGCATTTT. Encoded protein: CASSMGQGLRSNQPQHF.

This clone has only a few counts. The J gene is TRBJ1-5, the V gene TRBV10-1; D gene unclear. Germline V gene data show CDR1 as WNHNN and CDR2 as SYGVQD (reference sequence). V dropped 8 bases and J dropped 0 bases, with 14 bases sitting between them. This CDR3 spans 15 amino acids. DNA of the CDR3: TGCGCCAGCCCCCGCGGTAATTATAGCAATCAGCCCCAGCATTTT. Its protein is CASPRGNYSNQPQHF.

This chain uses TRBV5-1 with TRBJ2-3; 8 bases align to TRBD2. The length of the CDR3 is 17 residues. V shed 4 bases, J shed 3 bases, and the junction held 13 bases outside the gene matches. Per the germline V gene, CDR1 is SGHRS and CDR2 is YFSETQ. DNA of the CDR3: TGCGCCAGCAGCCCTAGGGGGTTTAGCGGGGAGACAGATACGCAGTATTTT. This codes for CASSPRGFSGETDTQYF.

The chain links TRBV5-4 to TRBJ1-2, with 9 bases aligning to TRBD1. This CDR3 is built from 13 residues. Per the germline V gene, CDR1 is SGHNT and CDR2 is YYREEE (reference sequence). Trimming removed 2 bases from V and 6 bases from J; junction bases left unmatched: 2. CDR3 amino acids: CASSFNRGHGYTF. In DNA form, the CDR3 reads TGTGCCAGCAGCTTTAACAGGGGGCATGGCTACACCTTC.

This chain joins TRBV5-8 and TRBJ1-6; D might be TRBD1 (5 bases). In germline, CDR1 is SGHTS, CDR2 YDEGEE. Trimming removed 3 bases at V and 7 bases at J, with 11 bases between. The CDR3 has 14 amino acids. The CDR3: CASSSRVLNSPLHF. Here the CDR3 DNA reads TGTGCCAGCAGCTCCAGGGTACTGAATTCACCCCTCCACTTT.

This clone was found once. The CDR3 loop reads CASSRGETQYF. DNA for the CDR3: TGTGCCAGCAGCAGGGGGGAGACCCAGTACTTC. V usage is TRBV5-6 and J usage is TRBJ2-5; D is possibly TRBD1 (6 bases). Germline CDR1 is SGHDT and CDR2 is YYEEEE. V dropped 4 bases and J dropped 5 bases, with 6 bases sitting between them. The CDR3 covers 11 residues.

The rearrangement uses TRBV28 and TRBJ1-4, with TRBD1 matching 8 bases. Germline V gene data show CDR1 as MDHEN and CDR2 as SYDVKM. There are 14 residues in the CDR3. J was trimmed by 2 bases and V by 5 bases; bases with no gene match: 1. CDR3 in DNA: TGTGCCAGCAGTACAGGGGGGACTAATGAAAAACTGTTTTTT. Translating gives CASSTGGTNEKLFF.

This chain joins TRBV6-5 and TRBJ2-5; tentative D call: TRBD1 (6 bases). Trimming left V 7 bases short and J 0 bases short, with 12 bases between. The CDR3 covers 14 residues. The germline CDR1 and CDR2 sequences are MNHEY and SVGAGI. CDR3 region: CASTEGGNQETQYF. DNA for the CDR3: TGTGCCAGCACCGAAGGGGGTAACCAAGAGACCCAGTACTTC.

This clone has only a few counts. The CDR3 nucleotides read TGTGCCAGCAGCTCATCGGGACAGGGTGACGAGCAGTACTTC. This codes for CASSSSGQGDEQYF. The rearrangement links TRBV28 to TRBJ2-7, with 9 bases that match TRBD1. The V gene end was trimmed by 6 bases and the J gene end by 5 bases; junction bases not matched to a gene: 8. Germline V gene data show CDR1 as MDHEN and CDR2 as SYDVKM. The CDR3 totals 14 residues. Drawing the rest from reference TRBV28 and TRBJ2-7, the complete variable domain is DVKVTQSSRYLVKRTGEKVFLECVQDMDHENMFWYRQDPGLGLRLIYFSYDVKMKEKGDIPEGYSVSREKKERFSLILESASTNQTSMYLCASSSSGQGDEQYFGPGTRLTVT.

The V and J genes are TRBV20-1 and TRBJ2-5, with a tentative D call TRBD1 (5 bases). The germline CDR1 and CDR2 sequences are DFQATT and SNEGSKA (reference sequence). The CDR3 totals 10 residues. Trimming cost V 7 bases and J 5 bases, with 8 bases left between them. The CDR3 loop is CSVNRETQYF. The DNA of the CDR3 is TGCAGTGTCAACAGGGAGACCCAGTACTTC.

The gene calls are TRBV7-9 and TRBJ2-7, with D possibly matching TRBD1 (5 bases). The CDR3 extends over 13 amino acids. V lost 0 bases and J lost 4, with 7 bases in between. Germline CDR1 is SEHNR and CDR2 is FQNEAQ (reference sequence). The CDR3 DNA reads TGTGCCAGCAGCTTAGCTCAGGGTTACGAGCAGTACTTC. Its protein product is CASSLAQGYEQYF.

This chain uses TRBV6-5 with TRBJ2-7, with TRBD2 matching over 7 bases. CDR3 size: 14 residues. Losses at the gene ends were 2 bases for V and 4 bases for J; bases not matched to a gene: 5. The germline V gene has CDR1 MNHEY and CDR2 SVGAGI. The CDR3 DNA sequence: TGTGCCAGCAGTTACGGCGGCGGGGGTTACGAGCAGTACTTC. Its protein product is CASSYGGGGYEQYF.

The chain is built from TRBV4-1 and TRBJ2-3, with TRBD2 matching over 12 bases. The CDR3 covers 15 residues. Germline CDR1 MGHRA, CDR2 YSYEKL. The V and J ends lost 6 bases and 4 bases, in that order; junction bases with no gene match: 5. Here the CDR3 reads CASRQLAGGPDTQYF. The CDR3 bases are TGCGCCAGCAGACAACTAGCGGGGGGCCCAGATACGCAGTATTTT.

The chain combines TRBV19 with TRBJ2-3; D is undetermined. This CDR3 spans 13 amino acids. In germline, CDR1 is LNHDA, CDR2 SQIVND (reference sequence). V lost 2 bases, J lost 1 base, and 4 bases lay in between. CDR3 sequence (DNA): TGTGCCAGTAGTATAATAGGCACAGATACGCAGTATTTT. Translated: CASSIIGTDTQYF.

The genes are TRBV27 and TRBJ2-7; 9 bases match TRBD2. Trimming took 7 bases from V and 0 from J; bases not matched to a gene: 7. The CDR3 length is 15 residues. From germline, CDR1 is MNHEY and CDR2 SMNVEV (reference sequence). CDR3 region: CASIQRGASSYEQYF. The CDR3 nucleotides are TGTGCCAGCATCCAGCGGGGGGCGAGCTCCTACGAGCAGTACTTC.

The chain employs TRBV30 and TRBJ1-4; 8 nucleotides line up with TRBD1. J lost 5 bases, V lost 2 bases, and 4 bases had no gene match. CDR3 length: 14 amino acids. The germline CDR1 and CDR2 sequences are GTSNPN and SVGIG (reference sequence). CDR3 in amino acids: CAWSRTGTNEKLFF. In DNA form, the CDR3 reads TGTGCCTGGAGTCGGACAGGGACGAATGAAAAACTGTTTTTT.

As regards this clone: Different DNA sequences within this sample yield the same CDR3. The chain is built from TRBV28 and TRBJ1-2, with 9 bases identical to TRBD1. V shed 2 bases, J shed 4 bases, and the junction held 5 bases outside the gene matches. Germline V gene lookup returns CDR1 MDHEN and CDR2 SYDVKM. This CDR3 is built from 15 residues. The CDR3 protein is CASSLEGDRVYGYTF. In DNA form, the CDR3 reads TGTGCCAGCAGTTTAGAGGGGGACAGGGTCTATGGCTACACCTTC.

The chain joins TRBV9 to TRBJ2-7, with 7 bases that match TRBD2. Germline V lookup: CDR1 SGDLS, CDR2 YYNGEE. J lost 4 bases, V lost 0 bases, and 4 bases had no gene match. This CDR3 is built from 14 residues. The CDR3 nucleotides read TGTGCCAGCAGCGTAGACCCGGGGGGATACGAGCAGTACTTC. It is translated as CASSVDPGGYEQYF.

V and J are TRBV7-9 and TRBJ2-7; 7 nucleotides line up with TRBD1. The CDR3 totals 14 residues. Trimming removed 5 bases from V and 2 bases from J; junction bases left unmatched: 6. CDR1 is SEHNR, CDR2 FQNEAQ, per germline (reference sequence). The CDR3 here is CASSPSGTAYEQYF. The DNA of the CDR3 is TGTGCCAGCAGCCCCAGTGGGACAGCCTACGAGCAGTACTTC.

This clone showed up just a few times. J is TRBJ2-7 and V is TRBV4-2, with TRBD1 as a possible D gene (6 bases). Trimming removed 0 bases at V and 1 base at J, with 10 bases between. CDR1 and CDR2 from the germline V gene are LGHNA and YNFKEQ. CDR3 length: 15 residues. The CDR3 coding sequence is TGTGCCAGCAGCCAAGAAAGGGACAAATCCTACGAGCAGTACTTC. This encodes CASSQERDKSYEQYF.

The chain is built from TRBV5-1 and TRBJ1-3, with D maybe TRBD1 (5 bases). From germline, CDR1 is SGHRS and CDR2 YFSETQ. The CDR3 is 13 residues long. The V end lost 7 bases, the J end lost 4 bases, and 12 bases lay between the germline ends. The CDR3 loop reads CASSRESGNTIYF. As DNA, the CDR3 is TGCGCCAGCTCCAGGGAATCGGGAAACACCATATATTTT.

The V call is TRBV19, the J call TRBJ1-1; 7 positions match TRBD1. J gave up 1 base and V 6 bases, and 5 bases lay outside the gene matches. The CDR3 totals 14 residues. The germline V gene encodes CDR1 LNHDA and CDR2 SQIVND (reference sequence). The CDR3 nucleotides are TGTGCCAGTAGCCTCGGGGACAGGAACACTGAAGCTTTCTTT. Its translation is CASSLGDRNTEAFF. The whole variable domain, filled in from reference TRBV19 and TRBJ1-1, reads DGGITQSPKYLFRKEGQNVTLSCEQNLNHDAMYWYRQDPGQGLRLIYYSQIVNDFQKGDIAEGYSVSREKKESFPLTVTSAQKNPTAFYLCASSLGDRNTEAFFGQGTRLTVV.

The chain is built from TRBV11-2 and TRBJ2-5; 9 nucleotides align to TRBD2. CDR1 and CDR2 from the germline V gene are SGHAT and FQNNGV. The CDR3 extends over 16 amino acids. J was trimmed by 5 bases and V by 1 base; bases with no gene match: 8. As DNA, the CDR3 is TGTGCCAGCAGCTTAGTTGGGCGGGGGGGCCTCGAGACCCAGTACTTC. It specifies CASSLVGRGGLETQYF.

This chain connects TRBV18 to TRBJ2-2; 7 bases are shared with TRBD1. Looked up from germline, CDR1 is KGHSH and CDR2 is LQKENI. This CDR3 spans 16 amino acids. The J segment lost 0 bases and the V segment lost 3 bases, leaving 4 bases of the junction unmatched. The CDR3 reads CASSPQGTANTGELFF. DNA for the CDR3: TGTGCCAGCTCACCTCAAGGGACAGCGAACACCGGGGAGCTGTTTTTT.

The chain combines TRBV30 with TRBJ1-4; TRBD1 is a possible D gene (5 bases). Germline V lookup: CDR1 GTSNPN, CDR2 SVGIG (reference sequence). Between the trimmed V and J ends, which lost 0 bases and 7 bases, there was a span of 12 bases. This CDR3 contains 14 residues. CDR3 nucleotide sequence: TGTGCCTGGAGTGTGGACCCTAGGGGTGAAAAACTGTTTTTT. Its translation is CAWSVDPRGEKLFF.

This rearrangement joins TRBV3-1 (or the pseudogene TRBV3-2) to TRBJ2-1; 8 nucleotides agree with TRBD2. The germline gives CDR1 LGHDT, CDR2 YNNKEL (reference sequence). The junction had 5 bases not matched to a gene; V was cut back by 0 bases and J by 4 bases. The CDR3 totals 16 residues. The CDR3 sequence: CASSQEGSGVYNEQFF. The CDR3 DNA sequence: TGTGCCAGCAGCCAAGAAGGTAGCGGGGTTTACAATGAGCAGTTCTTC.

The CDR3 loop is CASSTDSHQPQHF. CDR3 sequence (DNA): TGTGCCAGCTCCACGGACAGTCATCAGCCCCAGCATTTT. This sequence joins TRBV18 and TRBJ1-5; the D gene is possibly TRBD1 (6 bases). Germline V gene lookup returns CDR1 KGHSH and CDR2 LQKENI. Trimming removed 6 bases from V and 5 bases from J, with 11 bases in between. This CDR3 region has 13 residues.

The rearrangement uses TRBV29-1 and TRBJ2-2; 12 bases map to TRBD2. Germline CDR1 and CDR2: SQVTM and ANQGSEA. This CDR3 has 16 residues. Losses at the gene ends were 5 bases for V and 2 bases for J; bases not matched to a gene: 6. CDR3 amino acids: CSVILAGGGNTGELFF. The CDR3 DNA sequence: TGCAGCGTTATACTAGCGGGGGGAGGTAACACCGGGGAGCTGTTTTTT.